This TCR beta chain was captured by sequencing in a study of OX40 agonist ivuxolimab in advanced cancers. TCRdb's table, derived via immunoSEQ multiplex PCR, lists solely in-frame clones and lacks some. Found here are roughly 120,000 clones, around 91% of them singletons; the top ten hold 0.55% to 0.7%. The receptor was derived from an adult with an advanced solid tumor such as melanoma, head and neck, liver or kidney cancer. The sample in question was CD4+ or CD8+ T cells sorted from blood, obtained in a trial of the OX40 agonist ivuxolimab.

The CDR3 protein is CAWSVQVSVNTEAFF. CDR3 bases: TGTGCCTGGAGTGTACAAGTTTCTGTGAACACTGAAGCTTTCTTT. This rearrangement joins TRBV30 to TRBJ1-1; D remains unclear. This CDR3 region has 15 residues. Trimming removed 0 bases at V and 0 bases at J, with 11 bases between. CDR1 is GTSNPN, CDR2 SVGIG, per germline (reference sequence).